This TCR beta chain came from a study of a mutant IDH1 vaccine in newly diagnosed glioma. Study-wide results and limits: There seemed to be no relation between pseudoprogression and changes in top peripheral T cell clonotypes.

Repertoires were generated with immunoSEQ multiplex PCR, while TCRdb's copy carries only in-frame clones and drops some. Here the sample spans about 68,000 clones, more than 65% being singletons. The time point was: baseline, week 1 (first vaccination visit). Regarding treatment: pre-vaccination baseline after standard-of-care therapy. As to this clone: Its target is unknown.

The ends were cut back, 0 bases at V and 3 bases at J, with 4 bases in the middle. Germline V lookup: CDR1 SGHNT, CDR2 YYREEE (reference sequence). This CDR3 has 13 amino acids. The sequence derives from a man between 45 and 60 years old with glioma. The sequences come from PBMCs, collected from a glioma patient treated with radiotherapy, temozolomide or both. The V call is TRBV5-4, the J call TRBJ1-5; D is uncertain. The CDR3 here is CASSLDTNQPQHF. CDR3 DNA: TGTGCCAGCAGCTTGGACACCAATCAGCCCCAGCATTTT.